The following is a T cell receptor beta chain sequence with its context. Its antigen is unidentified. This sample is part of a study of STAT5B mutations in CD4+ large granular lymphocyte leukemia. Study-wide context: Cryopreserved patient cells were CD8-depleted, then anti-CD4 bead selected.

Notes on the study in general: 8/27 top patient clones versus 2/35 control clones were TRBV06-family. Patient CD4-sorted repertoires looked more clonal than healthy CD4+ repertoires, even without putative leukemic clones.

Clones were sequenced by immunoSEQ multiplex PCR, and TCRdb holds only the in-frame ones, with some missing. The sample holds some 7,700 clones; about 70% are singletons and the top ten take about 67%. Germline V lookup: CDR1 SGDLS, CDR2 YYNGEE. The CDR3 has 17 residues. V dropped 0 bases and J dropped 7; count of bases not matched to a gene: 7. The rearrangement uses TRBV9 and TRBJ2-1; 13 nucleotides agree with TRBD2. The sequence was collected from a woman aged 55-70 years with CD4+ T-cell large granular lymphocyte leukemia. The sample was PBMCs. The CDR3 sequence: CASSVGRLAGGLNEQFF. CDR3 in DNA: TGTGCCAGCAGCGTAGGGAGACTAGCGGGAGGCCTAAATGAGCAGTTCTTC.